This is a list of T cell receptor beta chains from one sample in a study of chemoradiotherapy in HPV16-positive cancers. Clones were read by immunoSEQ multiplex PCR, and TCRdb kept only the in-frame ones, dropping some. The table includes tens of thousands of clones, roughly nine tenths detected once. The sample here was blood, taken from a patient who underwent chemoradiotherapy. The receptors here all came from a human donor with HPV-associated anogenital cancer. The CDR3 runs from the conserved cysteine through the conserved F or W. Fields, in order: V gene, J gene, D gene, clone size, CDR3 DNA, CDR3 protein. D genes are given only for firm matches. Expanded clones are given a class, and other clones once, few, many or no size at all.

>TRBV6-1|TRBJ2-1|-|-
TGTGCCAGCAGTACCCAGTACAATGAGCAGTTCTTC
CASSTQYNEQFF
>TRBV19|TRBJ1-1|-|-
TGTGCCAGTAGTCTCACCTTGAGTCGGGTGAACACTGAAGCTTTCTTT
CASSLTLSRVNTEAFF
>TRBV5-5|TRBJ2-3|-|-
TGTGCCAGCAGCTTGTTGGACAGCCGCACAGATACGCAGTATTTT
CASSLLDSRTDTQYF
>TRBV7-9|TRBJ1-1|-|-
TGTGCCAGCAACCTACCCACCGGGCACACTGAAGCTTTCTTT
CASNLPTGHTEAFF
>TRBV19|TRBJ1-2|TRBD1|-
TGTGCCAGTAGTCTAGGCGGACAGGGGGGTAGAGGCTACACCTTC
CASSLGGQGGRGYTF
>TRBV14|TRBJ2-1|-|-
TGTGCCAGCAGCCCCGGACTATACAATGAGCAGTTCTTC
CASSPGLYNEQFF
>TRBV5-1|TRBJ2-6|-|-
TGCGCCAGCAGCTTGGATACGGGCAACTCTGGGGCCAACGTCCTGACTTTC
CASSLDTGNSGANVLTF
>TRBV7-6|TRBJ2-5|TRBD2|-
TGTGCCAGCAGCTTAGGTCGGACTAGCGGGTCCCAAGAGACCCAGTACTTC
CASSLGRTSGSQETQYF
>TRBV10-3|TRBJ2-5|-|-
TGTGCCATCAGTCCTAACCCCGGGGAGACCCAGTACTTC
CAISPNPGETQYF
>TRBV5-1|TRBJ1-1|-|-
TGCGCCAGCAGCCATAGAGATGCCAACACTGAAGCTTTCTTT
CASSHRDANTEAFF
>TRBV7-3|TRBJ2-1|TRBD2|-
TGTGCCAGCAGCTTAAGCGGGAGTTCCTACAATGAGCAGTTCTTC
CASSLSGSSYNEQFF
>TRBV6-7|TRBJ1-1|-|-
TGTGCCAGCAGCCCGGCGTCTGCCACTGAAGCTTTCTTT
CASSPASATEAFF
>TRBV6-5|TRBJ1-2|-|-
TGTGCCAGTACAGGCGAACGGGGCTACACCTTC
CASTGERGYTF
>TRBV6-5|TRBJ2-7|TRBD2|-
TGTGCCAGCAGGACACCGGGGGGATACGAGCAGTACTTC
CASRTPGGYEQYF
>TRBV7-2|TRBJ2-2|-|-
TGTGCCGGCGGCCGACCGAACACCGGGGAGCTGTTTTTT
CAGGRPNTGELFF
>TRBV5-4|TRBJ2-7|-|-
TGTGCCAGCAGCCCCGGGACATTCGAAGGAGGGCAGTACTTC
CASSPGTFEGGQYF
>TRBV9|TRBJ2-5|-|-
TGTGCCAGCAGCGTAGGTGTGGGGCAAGAGACCCAGTACTTC
CASSVGVGQETQYF
>TRBV18|TRBJ2-3|-|once
TGTGCCAGCTCACCACGAGGGACTAGCACAGATACGCAGTATTTT
CASSPRGTSTDTQYF
>TRBV6-5|TRBJ1-5|-|-
TGTGCCAGCAGTCCGCTGCCAGGGGGCAATCAGCCCCAGCATTTT
CASSPLPGGNQPQHF
>TRBV30|TRBJ2-1|TRBD1|-
TGTGCCTGGGGGGGGGACAGGGGGTACAATGAGCAGTTCTTC
CAWGGDRGYNEQFF
>TRBV19|TRBJ2-3|TRBD2|-
TGTGCCAGTAGCCAACTAGCGGGAGGCACAGATACGCAGTATTTT
CASSQLAGGTDTQYF
>TRBV4-3|TRBJ2-2|TRBD1|-
TGCGCCAGCAGCCAAGAATTGGTCGACAGGGACGCCGGGGAGCTGTTTTTT
CASSQELVDRDAGELFF